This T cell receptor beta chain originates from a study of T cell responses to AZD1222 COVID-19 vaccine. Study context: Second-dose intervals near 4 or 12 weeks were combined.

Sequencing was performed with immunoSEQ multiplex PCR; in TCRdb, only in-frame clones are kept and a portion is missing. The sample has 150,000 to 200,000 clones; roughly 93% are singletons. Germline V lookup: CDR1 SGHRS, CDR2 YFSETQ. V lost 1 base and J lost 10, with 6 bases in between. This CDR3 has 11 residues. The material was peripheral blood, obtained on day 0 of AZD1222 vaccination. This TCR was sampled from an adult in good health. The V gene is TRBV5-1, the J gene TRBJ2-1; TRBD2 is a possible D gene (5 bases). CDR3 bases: TGCGCCAGCAGCTTGAGAGGGGAGCAGTTCTTC. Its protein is CASSLRGEQFF.